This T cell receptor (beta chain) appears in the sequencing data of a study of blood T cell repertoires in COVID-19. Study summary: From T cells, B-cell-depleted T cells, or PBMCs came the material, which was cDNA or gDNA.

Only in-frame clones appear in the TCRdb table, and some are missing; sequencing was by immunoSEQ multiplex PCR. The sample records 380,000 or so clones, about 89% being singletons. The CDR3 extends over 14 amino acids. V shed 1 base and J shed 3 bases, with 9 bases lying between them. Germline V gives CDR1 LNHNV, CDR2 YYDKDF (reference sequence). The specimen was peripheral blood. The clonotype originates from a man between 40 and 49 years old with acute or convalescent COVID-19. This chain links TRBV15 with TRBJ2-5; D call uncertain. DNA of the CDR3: TGTGCCACCAGCAGAGGTGTAGCTAAAGAGACCCAGTACTTC. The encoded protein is CATSRGVAKETQYF.